These 23 T cell receptor beta chains were sequenced from one sample in a study of CD8 T cells in Susac syndrome. When the RNA was reverse transcribed, random hexamers were used with an input of 0.5 to 1 ug. One entry per CDR3 protein results from TCRdb running MiXCR on the immunoSEQ multiplex PCR reads. Among some 130,000 distinct CDR3 sequences listed, under 95% were seen once. Specimen: CD8+ T cells from PBMCs. The receptors derive from a human donor with multiple sclerosis.

In DNA form, the CDR3 reads TGTGCCAGCTTCTCAGGGAGAGATCCCGCCTACGAGCAGTACTTC. Translating it yields CASFSGRDPAYEQYF. V is TRBV27 and J is TRBJ2-7; D is possibly TRBD1 or TRBD2 (5 bases each). The CDR3 is 15 residues long. The germline V gene has CDR1 MNHEY and CDR2 SMNVEV (reference sequence). The V end was cut by 8 bases, the J end by 2 bases, with 19 bases between.

This chain connects TRBV11-2 to TRBJ2-2; D is unclear. The CDR3 length is 16 residues. The ends were cut back, 4 bases at V and 2 bases at J, with 14 bases in the middle. CDR1 and CDR2 (germline): SGHAT, FQNNGV. The CDR3 coding sequence is TGTGCCAGCAGCTCAGGTCCCCTAACTAACACCGGGGAGCTGTTTTTT. This encodes CASSSGPLTNTGELFF.

This sequence joins TRBV24-1 and TRBJ2-2; no clear D gene. Between the trimmed V and J ends, which lost 0 bases and 2 bases, there was a span of 6 bases. Germline loops: CDR1 KGHDR, CDR2 SFDVKD. The CDR3 totals 15 residues. In DNA form, the CDR3 reads TGTGCCACCAGTGATTTGACACCTAACACCGGGGAGCTGTTTTTT. Protein sequence: CATSDLTPNTGELFF.

The chain carries TRBV6-4 and TRBJ1-1, with D possibly being TRBD1 (6 bases). V was pared by 9 bases and J by 0 bases, with 11 bases between. Germline V CDR1 and CDR2: MRHNA, SNTAGT. The length of the CDR3 is 13 residues. CDR3 region: CARGGAMNTEAFF. CDR3 in DNA: TGTGCCAGGGGGGGGGCGATGAACACTGAAGCTTTCTTT.

J is TRBJ1-2 and V is TRBV19; 9 bases match TRBD1. The CDR3 has 13 residues. After removal of 5 bases from V and 8 bases from J, the junction contained 6 bases not matched to a gene. Germline V CDR1 and CDR2: LNHDA, SQIVND (reference sequence). Here the CDR3 reads CASSLGTGSGYTF. In DNA form, the CDR3 reads TGTGCCAGTAGTCTCGGGACAGGGAGCGGCTACACCTTC.

The V gene is TRBV6-5, the J gene TRBJ1-5; a possible D gene is TRBD1 (6 bases). The CDR3 consists of 15 residues. Looked up from germline, CDR1 is MNHEY and CDR2 is SVGAGI. V lost 2 bases and J 7 bases, leaving 15 bases between the germline ends. DNA for the CDR3: TGTGCCAGCAGTTACGGGGGGCAGGCAGGGCAGCCCCAGCATTTT. This translates into CASSYGGQAGQPQHF.

This clonotype was observed a few times. V usage is TRBV27 and J usage is TRBJ2-3; D not resolved. CDR1 is MNHEY, CDR2 SMNVEV, per germline (reference sequence). V lost 6 bases and J 6 bases, leaving 7 bases between the germline ends. The CDR3 extends over 11 amino acids. The CDR3 bases are TGTGCCAGCAGCTTGGGGGATACGCAGTATTTT. This translates into CASSLGDTQYF.

V gene TRBV5-6 combines with J gene TRBJ2-5; D gene ambiguous. The length of the CDR3 is 12 residues. V lost 4 bases to trimming and J lost 5 bases, with 9 bases between them. Germline V lookup: CDR1 SGHDT, CDR2 YYEEEE. In DNA, the CDR3 is TGTGCCAGCAGCCCGGGCGAGGAGACCCAGTACTTC. This codes for CASSPGEETQYF.

The V gene is TRBV12-5, the J gene TRBJ1-4, with D tentatively TRBD1 (5 bases). The CDR3 has 18 residues. Trimming cost V 5 bases and J 6 bases, with 25 bases left between them. Germline loops: CDR1 LGHNT, CDR2 FRNRAP. DNA for the CDR3: TGTGCTAGTGGTCTGTCACTCCTCTTCGGGACGGCCTATGAAAAACTGTTTTTT. Encoded protein: CASGLSLLFGTAYEKLFF. The complete variable domain, with remaining parts taken from reference TRBV12-5 and TRBJ1-4, reads DARVTQTPRHKVTEMGQEVTMRCQPILGHNTVFWYRQTMMQGLELLAYFRNRAPLDDSGMPKDRFSAEMPDATLATLKIQPSEPRDSAVYFCASGLSLLFGTAYEKLFFGSGTQLSVL.

This clonotype appeared once. The chain is built from TRBV27 and TRBJ2-7, with D unresolved. Germline CDR1 reads MNHEY; CDR2 reads SMNVEV (reference sequence). This CDR3 is 13 amino acids long. V was cut by 5 bases and J by 4 bases, with 12 bases left in between. CDR3 in amino acids: CASSRTPGYEQYF. The CDR3 nucleotides read TGTGCCAGCAGTAGAACTCCGGGTTACGAGCAGTACTTC.

The rearrangement uses TRBV9 and TRBJ1-3, with D maybe TRBD1 (5 bases). Germline lookup yields CDR1 SGDLS and CDR2 YYNGEE. This CDR3 contains 15 residues. V lost 0 bases to trimming and J lost 4 bases, with 11 bases between them. Here the CDR3 reads CASSVDRTSGNTIYF. In nucleotides, the CDR3 is TGTGCCAGCAGCGTAGATAGGACATCGGGAAACACCATATATTTT.

The sample holds a few counts of this clonotype. This chain connects TRBV14 to TRBJ2-1; 10 positions match TRBD2. V shed 3 bases, J shed 5 bases, and the junction held 7 bases outside the gene matches. The CDR3 spans 16 residues. From germline, CDR1 is SGHDN and CDR2 FVKESK. The CDR3 protein is CASSHRPLAGDNEQFF. The CDR3 region has the DNA TGTGCCAGCAGCCATCGGCCCCTAGCGGGAGACAATGAGCAGTTCTTC. The whole variable domain, filled in from reference TRBV14 and TRBJ2-1, reads EAGVTQFPSHSVIEKGQTVTLRCDPISGHDNLYWYRRVMGKEIKFLLHFVKESKQDESGMPNNRFLAERTGGTYSTLKVQPAELEDSGVYFCASSHRPLAGDNEQFFGPGTRLTVL.

V usage is TRBV28 and J usage is TRBJ2-3, with 7 bases aligning to TRBD2. This CDR3 comprises 12 residues. The J segment lost 6 bases and the V segment lost 7 bases, leaving 4 bases of the junction unmatched. The germline gives CDR1 MDHEN, CDR2 SYDVKM. The CDR3 nucleotides are TGTGCCAGCACCGGGGGGAGGGATACGCAGTATTTT. Translating gives CASTGGRDTQYF.

This chain joins TRBV30 and TRBJ1-5; TRBD1 might be the D (6 bases). Trimming cost V 0 bases and J 3 bases, with 12 bases left between them. Germline lookup yields CDR1 GTSNPN and CDR2 SVGIG (reference sequence). The CDR3 sequence is 15 residues long. CDR3 region: CAWSVTGSINQPQHF. CDR3 nucleotide sequence: TGTGCCTGGAGTGTAACAGGGAGTATCAATCAGCCCCAGCATTTT.

The chain links TRBV24-1 to TRBJ2-1; D gene ambiguous. Germline V gene data show CDR1 as KGHDR and CDR2 as SFDVKD. The CDR3 consists of 14 residues. The V gene lost 2 bases and the J gene lost 7 bases, with 11 bases spanning the gap. This CDR3 reads CATSDYRSGNEQFF. CDR3 bases: TGTGCCACCAGTGATTATAGGAGTGGGAATGAGCAGTTCTTC.

V gene TRBV7-2 combines with J gene TRBJ2-5, with D perhaps matching TRBD1 or TRBD2 (5 bases each). This CDR3 is 16 amino acids long. Germline assignment: CDR1 SGHTA and CDR2 FQGNSA. Trimming removed 5 bases from V and 2 bases from J, with 18 bases in between. The CDR3 here is CASSLILGVLQETQYF. CDR3 coding DNA: TGTGCCAGCAGCCTAATTTTGGGGGTTCTACAAGAGACCCAGTACTTC.

The J gene is TRBJ2-7, the V gene TRBV29-1, with D tentatively TRBD2 (6 bases). The V gene's germline CDR1 is SQVTM and CDR2 ANQGSEA. V lost 2 bases, J lost 2 bases, and 10 bases lay in between. This CDR3 is built from 13 residues. The CDR3 nucleotides are TGCAGCGTTGAAATGGGAGGCGCCTACGAGCAGTACTTC. This translates into CSVEMGGAYEQYF.

This clonotype was seen more than once but under ten times. The rearrangement uses TRBV4-2 and TRBJ2-6, with TRBD1 as a possible D gene (5 bases). V was shortened by 5 bases and J by 13 bases, with 18 bases between the two germline ends. The CDR3 covers 14 residues. Germline CDR1 is LGHNA and CDR2 is YNFKEQ. The CDR3 coding sequence is TGTGCCAGCAGCGAAAGAATAGGGGTGGGAGTCCTGACTTTC. Translating it yields CASSERIGVGVLTF.

The rearrangement uses TRBV19 and TRBJ2-4; D is tentatively TRBD1 or TRBD2 (6 bases each). V was shortened by 4 bases and J by 8 bases, with 15 bases between the two germline ends. The length of the CDR3 is 14 residues. Germline loops: CDR1 LNHDA, CDR2 SQIVND (reference sequence). The CDR3: CASSTPMEGDIQYF. The CDR3 region has the DNA TGTGCCAGTAGTACCCCTATGGAGGGGGACATTCAGTACTTC.

The V call is TRBV30, the J call TRBJ1-1; TRBD1 matches at 11 bases. This CDR3 contains 14 residues. After removal of 6 bases from V and 4 bases from J, the junction contained 7 bases not matched to a gene. The germline CDR1 and CDR2 sequences are GTSNPN and SVGIG (reference sequence). The CDR3 sequence is CACYPGQGVTEAFF. The CDR3 DNA reads TGTGCCTGTTACCCGGGACAGGGGGTCACTGAAGCTTTCTTT.

This clonotype appeared once. This chain joins TRBV25-1 and TRBJ1-5, with D maybe TRBD1 (6 bases). Germline V gene data show CDR1 as MGHDK and CDR2 as SYGVNS. The CDR3 consists of 13 residues. The V and J ends lost 5 bases and 9 bases respectively, with 14 bases between them. The CDR3 here is CASSPQGSMPQHF. CDR3 nucleotide sequence: TGTGCCAGCAGTCCACAGGGAAGTATGCCCCAGCATTTT.

The chain uses TRBV25-1 and TRBJ1-4; unclear D gene. The CDR3 runs 15 residues. Trimming shortened V by 1 base and J by 3 bases, and 9 bases separated the two germline ends. CDR1 is MGHDK and CDR2 is SYGVNS in the germline V gene. DNA of the CDR3: TGTGCCAGCAGTGAATCGGTCAGCCCTAATGAAAAACTGTTTTTT. Translated, it gives CASSESVSPNEKLFF.

This clonotype was detected only once. The chain recombines TRBV20-1 with TRBJ2-7; no reliable D call. V lost 3 bases to trimming and J lost 0 bases, with 9 bases between them. The CDR3 sequence is 13 residues long. The germline CDR1 and CDR2 sequences are DFQATT and SNEGSKA (reference sequence). The CDR3 DNA reads TGCAGTGCTAGTGGGCCGGCCTCCTACGAGCAGTACTTC. It is translated as CSASGPASYEQYF.